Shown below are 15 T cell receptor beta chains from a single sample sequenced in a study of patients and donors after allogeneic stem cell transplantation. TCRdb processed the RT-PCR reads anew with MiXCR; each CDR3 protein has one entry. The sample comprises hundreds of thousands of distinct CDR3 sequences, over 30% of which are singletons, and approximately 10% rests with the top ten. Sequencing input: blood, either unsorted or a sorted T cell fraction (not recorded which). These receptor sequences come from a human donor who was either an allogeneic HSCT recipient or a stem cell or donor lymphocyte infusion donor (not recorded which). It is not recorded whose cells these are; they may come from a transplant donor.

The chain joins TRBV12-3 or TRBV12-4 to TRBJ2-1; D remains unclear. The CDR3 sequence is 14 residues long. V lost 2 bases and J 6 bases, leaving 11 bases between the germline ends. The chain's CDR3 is CASSLRSDLNEQFF. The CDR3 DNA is TGTGCCAGCAGTTTACGCAGTGACCTCAATGAGCAGTTCTTC.

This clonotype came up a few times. The CDR3 DNA sequence: TGCGCCAGCAGCTTGGAGTCGGATGGTGAAGCTTTCTTT. Its translation is CASSLESDGEAFF. The genes are TRBV5-1 and TRBJ1-1, with D hard to call. CDR1 and CDR2 (germline): SGHRS, YFSETQ. The germline V and J ends were trimmed by 0 bases and 7 bases, with 10 bases remaining between them. This CDR3 region has 13 residues. The complete variable domain, with remaining parts taken from reference TRBV5-1 and TRBJ1-1, reads KAGVTQTPRYLIKTRGQQVTLSCSPISGHRSVSWYQQTPGQGLQFLFEYFSETQRNKGNFPGRFSGRQFSNSRSEMNVSTLELGDSALYLCASSLESDGEAFFGQGTRLTVV.

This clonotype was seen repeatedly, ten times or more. As DNA, the CDR3 is TGTGCCAGCAGTGAACAGGGGGCGGCGAACACTGAAGCTTTCTTT. It codes for CASSEQGAANTEAFF. The rearrangement links TRBV25-1 to TRBJ1-1; 8 bases are a match to TRBD1. This CDR3 region has 15 residues. Germline assignment: CDR1 MGHDK and CDR2 SYGVNS. V gave up 2 bases and J gave up 1 base; unmatched junction bases: 3.

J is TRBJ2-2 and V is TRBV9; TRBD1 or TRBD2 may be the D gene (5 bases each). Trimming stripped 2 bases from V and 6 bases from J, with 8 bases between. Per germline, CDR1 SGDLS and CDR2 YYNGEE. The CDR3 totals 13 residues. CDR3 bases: TGTGCCAGCAGCGTCGGGGCCTCCGGGGAGCTGTTTTTT. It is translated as CASSVGASGELFF.

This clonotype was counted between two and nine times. This CDR3 is CASSLWDSDLLHF. The CDR3 DNA reads TGCGCCAGCAGCTTGTGGGACAGCGATCTACTCCACTTT. This chain connects TRBV5-1 to TRBJ1-6; 7 nucleotides align to TRBD1. The CDR3 extends over 13 amino acids. Per the germline V gene, CDR1 is SGHRS and CDR2 is YFSETQ. Trimming at V came to 1 base and at J to 16 bases, leaving 8 bases not matched to a gene.

The CDR3 DNA follows: TGCAGCGTTATGACGGCCAGGAGCTCCTACGAGCAGTACTTC. Translation gives CSVMTARSSYEQYF. The rearrangement links TRBV29-1 to TRBJ2-7; no clear D. V lost 5 bases and J 0 bases, leaving 14 bases between the germline ends. Germline loops: CDR1 SQVTM, CDR2 ANQGSEA. The CDR3 consists of 14 residues.

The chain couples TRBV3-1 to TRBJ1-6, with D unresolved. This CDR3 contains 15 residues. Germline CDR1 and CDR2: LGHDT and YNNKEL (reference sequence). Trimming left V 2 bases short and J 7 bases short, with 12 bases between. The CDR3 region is CASSQTYRSNSPLHF. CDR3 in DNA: TGTGCCAGCAGCCAAACGTACCGGTCGAATTCACCCCTCCACTTT.

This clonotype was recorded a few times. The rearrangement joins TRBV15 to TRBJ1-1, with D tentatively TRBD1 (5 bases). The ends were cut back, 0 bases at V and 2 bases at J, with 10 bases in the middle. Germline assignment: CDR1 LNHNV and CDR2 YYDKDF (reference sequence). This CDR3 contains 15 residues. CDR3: CATSRDTQGNTEAFF. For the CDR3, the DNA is TGTGCCACCAGCAGAGATACCCAGGGAAACACTGAAGCTTTCTTT.

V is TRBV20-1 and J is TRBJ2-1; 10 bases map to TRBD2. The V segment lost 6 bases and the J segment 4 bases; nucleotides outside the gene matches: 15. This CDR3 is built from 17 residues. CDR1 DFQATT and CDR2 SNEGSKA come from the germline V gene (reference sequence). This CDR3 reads CSANPAPSGGPYNEQFF. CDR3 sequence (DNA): TGCAGTGCCAATCCCGCCCCTAGCGGGGGCCCGTACAATGAGCAGTTCTTC.

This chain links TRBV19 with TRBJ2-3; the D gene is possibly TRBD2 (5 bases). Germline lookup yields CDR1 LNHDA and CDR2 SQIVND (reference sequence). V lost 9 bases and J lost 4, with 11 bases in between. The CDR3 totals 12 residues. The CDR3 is CARPTRADTQYF. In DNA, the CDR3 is TGTGCCAGACCGACGCGGGCAGATACGCAGTATTTT.

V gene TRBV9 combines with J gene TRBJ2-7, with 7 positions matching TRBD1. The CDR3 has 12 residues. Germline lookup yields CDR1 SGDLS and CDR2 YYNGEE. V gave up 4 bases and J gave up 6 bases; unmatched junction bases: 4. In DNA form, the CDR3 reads TGTGCCAGCAGCAACTACAGGGGCGAGCAGTACTTC. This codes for CASSNYRGEQYF.

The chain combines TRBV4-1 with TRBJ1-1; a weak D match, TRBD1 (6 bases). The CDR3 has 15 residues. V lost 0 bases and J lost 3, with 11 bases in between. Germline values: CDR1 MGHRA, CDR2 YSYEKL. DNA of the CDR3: TGCGCCAGCAGCCAAGACGGGGGGCCGGACACTGAAGCTTTCTTT. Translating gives CASSQDGGPDTEAFF.

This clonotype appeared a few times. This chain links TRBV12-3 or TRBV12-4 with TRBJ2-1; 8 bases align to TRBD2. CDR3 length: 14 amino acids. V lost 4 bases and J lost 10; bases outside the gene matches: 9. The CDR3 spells CASSSGLASHEQFF. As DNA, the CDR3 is TGTGCCAGCAGTTCAGGACTAGCATCACACGAGCAGTTCTTC.

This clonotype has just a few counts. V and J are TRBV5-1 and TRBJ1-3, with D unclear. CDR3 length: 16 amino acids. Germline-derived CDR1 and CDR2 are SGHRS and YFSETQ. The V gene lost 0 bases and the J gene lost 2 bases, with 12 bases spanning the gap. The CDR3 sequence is CASSLEAPGTGNTIYF. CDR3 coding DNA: TGCGCCAGCAGCTTGGAGGCGCCGGGGACTGGAAACACCATATATTTT.

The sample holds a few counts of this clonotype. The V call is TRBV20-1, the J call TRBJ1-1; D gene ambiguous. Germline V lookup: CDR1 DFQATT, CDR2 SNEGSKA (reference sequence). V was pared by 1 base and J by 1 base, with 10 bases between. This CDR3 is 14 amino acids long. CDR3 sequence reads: CSARGPVGNTEAFF. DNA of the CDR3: TGCAGTGCTAGAGGGCCGGTGGGGAACACTGAAGCTTTCTTT.